Included here is one T cell receptor (beta chain) sequence, with context. Its antigen is not identified. The sample comes from a study of T cells after yellow fever vaccination. Findings of the study overall: Clones from primary vaccination mostly reappeared after the booster (around 96% CD4, approximately 88% CD8). By day 5 rather than day 15, the secondary response had peaked, though it was weaker.

TCRdb fed the 5' RACE reads into MiXCR, producing one record per CDR3 protein. The sample records roughly 240,000 distinct CDR3 sequences, less than 7.5% being singletons. Per germline, CDR1 SGHDT and CDR2 YYEEEE. V lost 3 bases to trimming and J lost 7 bases, with 8 bases between them. This CDR3 spans 13 amino acids. This receptor was identified in a man aged 30-40 years who received the YFV17D yellow fever vaccine. The source was CD4+ T cells sorted from PBMCs, collected on the day of the yellow fever booster vaccination. The V gene is TRBV5-6, the J gene TRBJ1-6; unclear D gene. The CDR3 DNA reads TGTGCCAGCAGCTGGACGGTGAATTCACCCCTCCACTTT. This encodes CASSWTVNSPLHF. Full variable domain (remainder filled in from reference TRBV5-6 and TRBJ1-6): DAGVTQSPTHLIKTRGQQVTLRCSPKSGHDTVSWYQQALGQGPQFIFQYYEEEERQRGNFPDRFSGHQFPNYSSELNVNALLLGDSALYLCASSWTVNSPLHFGNGTRLTVT.